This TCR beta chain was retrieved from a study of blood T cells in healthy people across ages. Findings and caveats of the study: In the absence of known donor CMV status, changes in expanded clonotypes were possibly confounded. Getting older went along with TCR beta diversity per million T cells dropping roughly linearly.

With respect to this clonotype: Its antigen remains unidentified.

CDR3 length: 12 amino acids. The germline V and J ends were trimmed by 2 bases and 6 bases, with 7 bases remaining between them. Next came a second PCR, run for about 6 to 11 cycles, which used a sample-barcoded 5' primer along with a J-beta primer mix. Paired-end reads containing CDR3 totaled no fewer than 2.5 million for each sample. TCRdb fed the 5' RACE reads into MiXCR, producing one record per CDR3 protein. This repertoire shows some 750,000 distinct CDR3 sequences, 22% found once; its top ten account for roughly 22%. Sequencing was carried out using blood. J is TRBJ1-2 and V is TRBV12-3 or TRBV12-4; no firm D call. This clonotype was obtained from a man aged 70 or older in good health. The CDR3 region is CASSLLGNGYTF. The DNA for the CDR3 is TGTGCCAGCAGTTTACTCGGCAATGGCTACACCTTC.